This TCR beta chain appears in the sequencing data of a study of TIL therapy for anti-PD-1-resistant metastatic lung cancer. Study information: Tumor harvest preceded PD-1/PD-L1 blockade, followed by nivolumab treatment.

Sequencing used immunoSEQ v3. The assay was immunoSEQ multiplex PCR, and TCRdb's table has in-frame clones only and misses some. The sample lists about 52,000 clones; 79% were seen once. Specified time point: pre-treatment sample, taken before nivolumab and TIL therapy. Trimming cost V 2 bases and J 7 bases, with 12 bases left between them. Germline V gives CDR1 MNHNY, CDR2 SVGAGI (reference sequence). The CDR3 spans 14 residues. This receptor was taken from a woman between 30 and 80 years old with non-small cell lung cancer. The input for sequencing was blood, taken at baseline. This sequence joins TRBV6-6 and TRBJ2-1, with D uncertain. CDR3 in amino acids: CASSYPTQGNEQFF. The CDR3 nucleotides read TGTGCCAGCAGTTACCCGACACAAGGGAATGAGCAGTTCTTC.